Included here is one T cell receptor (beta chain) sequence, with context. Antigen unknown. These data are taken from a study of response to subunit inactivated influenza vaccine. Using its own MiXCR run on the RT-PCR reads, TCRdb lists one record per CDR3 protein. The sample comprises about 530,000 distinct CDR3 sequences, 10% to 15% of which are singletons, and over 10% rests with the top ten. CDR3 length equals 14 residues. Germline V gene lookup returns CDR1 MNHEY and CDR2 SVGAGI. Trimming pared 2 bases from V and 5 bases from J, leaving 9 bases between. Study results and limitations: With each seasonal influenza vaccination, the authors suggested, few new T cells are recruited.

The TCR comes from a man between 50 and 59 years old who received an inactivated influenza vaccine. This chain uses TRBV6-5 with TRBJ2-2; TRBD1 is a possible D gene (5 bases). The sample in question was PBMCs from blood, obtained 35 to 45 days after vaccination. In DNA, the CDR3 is TGTGCCAGCAGTTACGACAGTCTAACCGGGGAGCTGTTTTTT. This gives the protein CASSYDSLTGELFF.